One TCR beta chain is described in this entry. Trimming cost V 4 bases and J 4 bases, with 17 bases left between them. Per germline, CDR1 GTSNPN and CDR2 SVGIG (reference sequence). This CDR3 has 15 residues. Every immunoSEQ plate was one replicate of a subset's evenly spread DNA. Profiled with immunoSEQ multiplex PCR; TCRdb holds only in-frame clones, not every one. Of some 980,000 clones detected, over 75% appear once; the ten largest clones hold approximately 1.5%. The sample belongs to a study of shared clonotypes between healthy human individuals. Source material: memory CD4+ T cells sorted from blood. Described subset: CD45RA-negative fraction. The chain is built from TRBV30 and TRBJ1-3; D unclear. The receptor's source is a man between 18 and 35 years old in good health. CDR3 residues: CAWTYTSALGNTIYF. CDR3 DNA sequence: TGTGCCTGGACTTACACATCGGCTCTAGGAAACACCATATATTTT.